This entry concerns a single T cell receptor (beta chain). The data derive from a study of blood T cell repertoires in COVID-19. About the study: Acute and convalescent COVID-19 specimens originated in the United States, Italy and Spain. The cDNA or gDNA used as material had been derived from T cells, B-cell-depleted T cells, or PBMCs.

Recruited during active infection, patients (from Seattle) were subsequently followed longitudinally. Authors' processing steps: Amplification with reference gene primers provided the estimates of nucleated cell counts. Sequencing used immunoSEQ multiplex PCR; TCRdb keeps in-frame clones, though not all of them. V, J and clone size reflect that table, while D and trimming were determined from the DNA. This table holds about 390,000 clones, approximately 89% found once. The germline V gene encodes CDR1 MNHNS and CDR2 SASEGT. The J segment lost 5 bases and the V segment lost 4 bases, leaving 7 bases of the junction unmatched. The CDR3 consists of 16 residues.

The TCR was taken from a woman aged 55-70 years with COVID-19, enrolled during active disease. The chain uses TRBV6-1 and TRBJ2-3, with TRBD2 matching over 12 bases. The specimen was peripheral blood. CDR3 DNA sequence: TGTGCCAGCAGTGTGACGGGACTAGCGGGCCGAGATACGCAGTATTTT. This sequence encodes CASSVTGLAGRDTQYF.